This T cell receptor (beta chain) was profiled in a study of shared clonotypes between healthy human individuals. Study-wide results and caveats: The donor pool, a small one, limited the genetic and exposure-history diversity represented.

With respect to this clone: What it recognizes is unknown.

The germline V gene encodes CDR1 MNHNY and CDR2 SVGAGI (reference sequence). V was clipped by 5 bases and J by 5 bases, with 7 bases between them. The CDR3 is 12 amino acids. Profiling relied on immunoSEQ multiplex PCR, and the TCRdb table lists in-frame clones only, not all of them. The table has 2 million to 2.5 million clones, approximately 95% seen once. The sample comprised naive CD4+ T cells from PBMCs. Specified subset: CD45RA+ positively selected. This TCR came from a young man in good health. Some clones in this sample may be carry-over from other donors' samples. The chain links TRBV6-6 to TRBJ2-1; D tentatively fits TRBD1 or TRBD2 (5 bases each). CDR3 loop: CASSGTNNEQFF. In DNA form, the CDR3 reads TGTGCCAGCAGTGGGACCAACAATGAGCAGTTCTTC.